This is a list of T cell receptor beta chains from one sample in a study of T-cell reconstitution after alpha-beta-depleted transplantation in children. TCRdb re-called the PCR reads with MiXCR, one entry per CDR3 protein. The table shows 400,000 to 550,000 distinct CDR3 sequences, with under 12% occurring only once. Sequenced material: PBMCs, taken before TCRalphabeta/CD19-depleted stem cell transplant. The receptors were sampled from a child under 10 years old with inherited bone marrow failure, due to receive a stem cell transplant. Each CDR3 is given with its conserved first and last residue. The D gene is left open where the match is weak. Not every row has a clone size; where given, it reads once, few, many or a size class.

J gene: TRBJ2-5
V gene: TRBV20-1
clone size: NA
D gene: TRBD1
CDR3 length: 16
CDR3 protein: CSARSLRTGSGETQYF
CDR3 DNA: TGCAGTGCTAGGAGTCTTAGGACAGGGAGTGGAGAGACCCAGTACTTC

J gene: TRBJ1-4
V gene: TRBV7-8
clone size: few
D gene: TRBD1
CDR3 length: 17
CDR3 protein: CASSSHRQGGTNEKLFF
CDR3 DNA: TGTGCCAGCAGCTCCCACAGACAGGGAGGGACTAATGAAAAACTGTTTTTT

J gene: TRBJ2-7
V gene: TRBV20-1
clone size: many
D gene: TRBD2
CDR3 length: 13
CDR3 protein: CSAEIAGAYEQYF
CDR3 DNA: TGCAGTGCTGAGATAGCGGGGGCCTACGAGCAGTACTTC

J gene: TRBJ2-4
V gene: TRBV5-1
clone size: NA
D gene: NA
CDR3 length: 16
CDR3 protein: CASNLWASDLENIQYF
CDR3 DNA: TGCGCCAGCAACTTGTGGGCTAGCGATCTAGAAAACATTCAGTACTTC

J gene: TRBJ2-7
V gene: TRBV4-3
clone size: NA
D gene: TRBD1
CDR3 length: 16
CDR3 protein: CASSQETGTGWAEQYF
CDR3 DNA: TGCGCCAGCAGCCAAGAAACCGGGACAGGGTGGGCCGAGCAGTACTTC

J gene: TRBJ2-7
V gene: TRBV27
clone size: NA
D gene: TRBD2
CDR3 length: 15
CDR3 protein: CASSLRGLAGVEQYF
CDR3 DNA: TGTGCCAGCAGTTTACGGGGACTAGCGGGAGTCGAGCAGTACTTC

J gene: TRBJ2-5
V gene: TRBV24-1
clone size: many
D gene: NA
CDR3 length: 15
CDR3 protein: CATSATHSGVETQYF
CDR3 DNA: TGTGCCACCAGTGCCACGCATTCGGGGGTGGAGACCCAGTACTTC

J gene: TRBJ1-1
V gene: TRBV19
clone size: NA
D gene: NA
CDR3 length: 13
CDR3 protein: CASSYRGSTEAFF
CDR3 DNA: TGTGCCAGTAGTTATAGAGGAAGCACTGAAGCTTTCTTT

J gene: TRBJ2-7
V gene: TRBV7-9
clone size: few
D gene: NA
CDR3 length: 14
CDR3 protein: CASSSPSDGTEQYF
CDR3 DNA: TGTGCCAGCAGCTCTCCCAGCGATGGTACCGAGCAGTACTTC

J gene: TRBJ2-3
V gene: TRBV7-8
clone size: few
D gene: NA
CDR3 length: 14
CDR3 protein: CASSILTATDTQYF
CDR3 DNA: TGTGCCAGCAGCATACTGACGGCCACAGATACGCAGTATTTT

J gene: TRBJ2-3
V gene: TRBV29-1
clone size: many
D gene: TRBD2
CDR3 length: 14
CDR3 protein: CSALLAESTDTQYF
CDR3 DNA: TGCAGCGCCCTACTAGCGGAAAGCACAGATACGCAGTATTTT

J gene: TRBJ2-3
V gene: TRBV7-2
clone size: many
D gene: NA
CDR3 length: 14
CDR3 protein: CASSLALIPDTQYF
CDR3 DNA: TGTGCCAGCAGCTTAGCGCTAATTCCAGATACGCAGTATTTT

J gene: TRBJ1-2
V gene: TRBV28
clone size: many
D gene: TRBD1
CDR3 length: 13
CDR3 protein: CASSYRGSYGYTF
CDR3 DNA: TGTGCCAGCAGTTACAGGGGATCCTATGGCTACACCTTC

J gene: TRBJ1-2
V gene: TRBV29-1
clone size: many
D gene: NA
CDR3 length: 11
CDR3 protein: CSVEGDYGYTF
CDR3 DNA: TGCAGCGTTGAGGGAGACTATGGCTACACCTTC

J gene: TRBJ2-1
V gene: TRBV12-3/TRBV12-4
clone size: many
D gene: NA
CDR3 length: 14
CDR3 protein: CASSLGGHGNEQFF
CDR3 DNA: TGTGCCAGCAGTTTAGGGGGACACGGTAATGAGCAGTTCTTC

J gene: TRBJ1-1
V gene: TRBV7-2
clone size: many
D gene: NA
CDR3 length: 12
CDR3 protein: CASSRDILEAFF
CDR3 DNA: TGTGCCAGCAGCCGGGATATTCTTGAAGCTTTCTTT

J gene: TRBJ2-1
V gene: TRBV28
clone size: many
D gene: TRBD2
CDR3 length: 21
CDR3 protein: CASALPGLAGVAGGIYNEQFF
CDR3 DNA: TGTGCCAGCGCCCTCCCCGGCCTAGCGGGAGTCGCGGGGGGGATTTACAATGAGCAGTTCTTC

J gene: TRBJ2-1
V gene: TRBV12-3/TRBV12-4
clone size: many
D gene: TRBD1
CDR3 length: 15
CDR3 protein: CASSFRDRGHGEQFF
CDR3 DNA: TGTGCCAGCAGTTTCCGGGACAGGGGGCATGGTGAGCAGTTCTTC

J gene: TRBJ2-7
V gene: TRBV30
clone size: NA
D gene: TRBD2
CDR3 length: 15
CDR3 protein: CAWSRGGSSTYEQYF
CDR3 DNA: TGTGCCTGGAGTCGCGGGGGGAGCTCTACCTACGAGCAGTACTTC

J gene: TRBJ1-1
V gene: TRBV7-9
clone size: NA
D gene: TRBD1
CDR3 length: 13
CDR3 protein: CASSNRGKGEAFF
CDR3 DNA: TGTGCCAGCAGCAACAGGGGGAAGGGTGAAGCTTTCTTT

J gene: TRBJ2-1
V gene: TRBV18
clone size: many
D gene: TRBD1
CDR3 length: 15
CDR3 protein: CASSPPATGLHEQFF
CDR3 DNA: TGTGCCAGCTCACCACCGGCGACAGGGCTCCATGAGCAGTTCTTC

J gene: TRBJ2-5
V gene: TRBV5-1
clone size: many
D gene: TRBD2
CDR3 length: 14
CDR3 protein: CASSPSGFQETQYF
CDR3 DNA: TGCGCCAGCAGCCCTAGCGGGTTCCAAGAGACCCAGTACTTC

J gene: TRBJ2-3
V gene: TRBV29-1
clone size: few
D gene: TRBD2
CDR3 length: 13
CDR3 protein: CSGTSGLTDTQYF
CDR3 DNA: TGCAGCGGTACTAGCGGACTCACAGATACGCAGTATTTT

J gene: TRBJ2-1
V gene: TRBV11-3
clone size: few
D gene: NA
CDR3 length: 15
CDR3 protein: CASSKNYGGRNEQFF
CDR3 DNA: TGTGCCAGCAGCAAAAACTACGGGGGAAGGAATGAGCAGTTCTTC

J gene: TRBJ1-2
V gene: TRBV3-1
clone size: many
D gene: NA
CDR3 length: 12
CDR3 protein: CASSQERGSYTF
CDR3 DNA: TGTGCCAGCAGCCAAGAACGGGGGAGCTACACCTTC

J gene: TRBJ2-5
V gene: TRBV6-6
clone size: many
D gene: TRBD2
CDR3 length: 16
CDR3 protein: CASIFPRAAGQETQYF
CDR3 DNA: TGTGCCAGCATCTTTCCCCGAGCAGCGGGACAAGAGACCCAGTACTTC

J gene: TRBJ2-7
V gene: TRBV15
clone size: few
D gene: NA
CDR3 length: 12
CDR3 protein: CATSRAPYEQYF
CDR3 DNA: TGTGCCACCAGCAGGGCCCCCTACGAGCAGTACTTC

J gene: TRBJ2-3
V gene: TRBV29-1
clone size: many
D gene: NA
CDR3 length: 15
CDR3 protein: CSAVVVGGSGDTQYF
CDR3 DNA: TGCAGCGCGGTCGTGGTAGGAGGATCGGGGGATACGCAGTATTTT

J gene: TRBJ2-7
V gene: TRBV12-3/TRBV12-4
clone size: many
D gene: NA
CDR3 length: 15
CDR3 protein: CASSWGKGYSYEQYF
CDR3 DNA: TGTGCCAGCAGTTGGGGGAAGGGTTACTCCTACGAGCAGTACTTC

J gene: TRBJ2-1
V gene: TRBV27
clone size: few
D gene: TRBD1
CDR3 length: 14
CDR3 protein: CASSLFGQDNEQFF
CDR3 DNA: TGTGCCAGCAGTTTATTTGGACAGGACAATGAGCAGTTCTTC

J gene: TRBJ1-5
V gene: TRBV3-1
clone size: NA
D gene: NA
CDR3 length: 19
CDR3 protein: CTSSPHPLGRVSLYQPQHF
CDR3 DNA: TGTACCAGCAGTCCCCACCCGTTGGGACGGGTGTCTCTTTATCAGCCCCAGCATTTT

J gene: TRBJ1-1
V gene: TRBV5-1
clone size: many
D gene: NA
CDR3 length: 13
CDR3 protein: CASSLDGETEAFF
CDR3 DNA: TGCGCCAGCAGCTTGGACGGGGAGACTGAAGCTTTCTTT

J gene: TRBJ2-7
V gene: TRBV10-3
clone size: many
D gene: TRBD1
CDR3 length: 16
CDR3 protein: CAISDDLRQGSYEQYF
CDR3 DNA: TGTGCCATCAGTGACGATCTCAGACAGGGGTCCTACGAGCAGTACTTC

J gene: TRBJ1-5
V gene: TRBV27
clone size: many
D gene: TRBD1
CDR3 length: 16
CDR3 protein: CASSPHGTGGTQPQHF
CDR3 DNA: TGTGCCAGCAGCCCTCATGGGACAGGGGGCACTCAGCCCCAGCATTTT

J gene: TRBJ2-1
V gene: TRBV27
clone size: many
D gene: NA
CDR3 length: 18
CDR3 protein: CASSAYPGTSPRYNEQFF
CDR3 DNA: TGTGCCAGCAGTGCCTATCCCGGGACTTCACCTCGGTACAATGAGCAGTTCTTC

J gene: TRBJ2-3
V gene: TRBV9
clone size: many
D gene: NA
CDR3 length: 14
CDR3 protein: CASSVEGRTDTQYF
CDR3 DNA: TGTGCCAGCAGCGTAGAGGGCCGCACAGATACGCAGTATTTT

J gene: TRBJ1-1
V gene: TRBV11-2
clone size: many
D gene: NA
CDR3 length: 14
CDR3 protein: CASSLWTESTEAFF
CDR3 DNA: TGTGCCAGCAGCCTCTGGACGGAGTCCACTGAAGCTTTCTTT

J gene: TRBJ2-6
V gene: TRBV14
clone size: many
D gene: TRBD1
CDR3 length: 18
CDR3 protein: CASSLDRGPVSGANVLTF
CDR3 DNA: TGTGCCAGCAGCCTAGACAGGGGCCCCGTCTCTGGGGCCAACGTCCTGACTTTC

J gene: TRBJ1-5
V gene: TRBV15
clone size: few
D gene: TRBD1
CDR3 length: 15
CDR3 protein: CATSAGQGDVQPQHF
CDR3 DNA: TGTGCCACGTCCGCAGGTCAGGGGGACGTTCAGCCCCAGCATTTT

J gene: TRBJ2-7
V gene: TRBV6-5
clone size: few
D gene: NA
CDR3 length: 16
CDR3 protein: CASSYPTGDGSYEQYF
CDR3 DNA: TGTGCCAGCAGTTACCCTACGGGGGACGGTTCCTACGAGCAGTACTTC

J gene: TRBJ2-3
V gene: TRBV29-1
clone size: many
D gene: TRBD2
CDR3 length: 14
CDR3 protein: CSVEGREGTDTQYF
CDR3 DNA: TGCAGCGTTGAAGGGCGGGAGGGGACAGATACGCAGTATTTT

J gene: TRBJ2-7
V gene: TRBV27
clone size: many
D gene: TRBD1
CDR3 length: 16
CDR3 protein: CASSPRPRGPSYEQYF
CDR3 DNA: TGTGCCAGCAGTCCGCGGCCCAGGGGGCCTTCTTACGAGCAGTACTTC

J gene: TRBJ2-1
V gene: TRBV28
clone size: NA
D gene: NA
CDR3 length: 16
CDR3 protein: CASTSGGLTSYNEQFF
CDR3 DNA: TGTGCCAGCACCTCCGGGGGACTTACAAGCTACAATGAGCAGTTCTTC

J gene: TRBJ2-1
V gene: TRBV7-9
clone size: few
D gene: NA
CDR3 length: 15
CDR3 protein: CASSLGPAGYNEQFF
CDR3 DNA: TGTGCCAGCAGCTTAGGTCCCGCAGGGTACAATGAGCAGTTCTTC

J gene: TRBJ1-4
V gene: TRBV5-1
clone size: many
D gene: NA
CDR3 length: 14
CDR3 protein: CASSLLEGGTPWSF
CDR3 DNA: TGCGCCAGCAGCTTGTTGGAGGGGGGGACCCCTTGGTCCTTT

J gene: TRBJ2-1
V gene: TRBV7-8
clone size: NA
D gene: TRBD1
CDR3 length: 14
CDR3 protein: CASSLVQRDREQFF
CDR3 DNA: TGTGCCAGCAGCTTAGTTCAACGGGACAGGGAGCAGTTCTTC

J gene: TRBJ2-1
V gene: TRBV29-1
clone size: many
D gene: NA
CDR3 length: 14
CDR3 protein: CSVCLELPYNEQFF
CDR3 DNA: TGCAGCGTGTGCTTGGAGCTCCCCTACAATGAGCAGTTCTTC

J gene: TRBJ2-5
V gene: TRBV4-1
clone size: many
D gene: NA
CDR3 length: 15
CDR3 protein: CASSQYVLGGETQYF
CDR3 DNA: TGCGCCAGCAGCCAATACGTACTAGGTGGAGAGACCCAGTACTTC

J gene: TRBJ2-1
V gene: TRBV7-9
clone size: many
D gene: NA
CDR3 length: 14
CDR3 protein: CASSIAVLGNEQFF
CDR3 DNA: TGTGCCAGCAGCATAGCTGTCCTTGGCAATGAGCAGTTCTTC